These T cell receptor beta chains were read from a single sample in a study of cytomegalovirus exposure and HLA in healthy donors. Here immunoSEQ multiplex PCR was the method, and the copy in TCRdb shows in-frame clones only, minus some. The data show 55,000 to 75,000 clones, 80% to 95% seen once. Sequenced input: PBMCs. The receptors were sampled from a man younger than 35 in good health and CMV-seropositive. CDR3s include the opening cysteine and the closing phenylalanine or tryptophan. The D gene is left open where the match is weak. Rows give clone size only sometimes, using once, few, many, or a class for an expanded clone.

V	size	J	D	DNA	CDR3
TRBV7-9	.	TRBJ2-5	TRBD1	TGTGCCAGCAGCCGAGGGACAGAGTACCAAGAGACCCAGTACTTC	CASSRGTEYQETQYF
TRBV5-1	.	TRBJ2-3	TRBD2	TGCGCCAGCAGCCAGGGACTAGCGGGAGCGTCAGATACGCAGTATTTT	CASSQGLAGASDTQYF
TRBV28	.	TRBJ2-3	.	TGTGCCAGCAGTTTGGCTAGCGTGGCTAGCACAGATACGCAGTATTTT	CASSLASVASTDTQYF
TRBV10-2	.	TRBJ2-7	TRBD1	TGCGCCAGCAGAGACTCGACAGGGATCGAGCAGTACTTC	CASRDSTGIEQYF
TRBV5-1	few	TRBJ2-7	TRBD1	TGCGCCATGTTCCTTCGGGACAGCTACGAGCAGTACTTC	CAMFLRDSYEQYF
TRBV11-2	.	TRBJ2-7	TRBD1	TGTGCCAGCAGCTTAGCCATCCCCGGGACAGGGTACTCCTACGAGCAGTACTTC	CASSLAIPGTGYSYEQYF
TRBV5-1	.	TRBJ2-1	.	TGCGCCAGCAGCTTCGACAGAAGGGGGAACAATGAGCAGTTCTTC	CASSFDRRGNNEQFF
TRBV18	.	TRBJ2-7	.	TGTGCCAGCTCACCTTCACGGGACATAGTGGACGAGCAGTACTTC	CASSPSRDIVDEQYF
TRBV6-4	.	TRBJ2-2	.	TGTGCCAGCAGTGACAGGGGCCTCCGCACCGGGGAGCTGTTTTTT	CASSDRGLRTGELFF
TRBV6-6	.	TRBJ2-7	TRBD1	TGTGCCAGCAGTTTTTCAGGGGGCAGGAGCGAGCAGTACTTC	CASSFSGGRSEQYF
TRBV5-4	.	TRBJ2-3	.	TGTGCCAGCCGACCCTTAGTGGGGGCAGAATCAGATACGCAGTATTTT	CASRPLVGAESDTQYF
TRBV27	.	TRBJ2-2	.	TGTGCCAGCAGTTCCTTATTGAACACCGGGGAGCTGTTTTTT	CASSSLLNTGELFF
TRBV5-8	.	TRBJ1-5	.	TGTGCCAGCAGCTTGAGCGTTCAGCCCCAGCATTTT	CASSLSVQPQHF
TRBV5-1	.	TRBJ1-1	.	TGCGCCAGCAGCCCCGAGACAGGTACTGAAGCTTTCTTT	CASSPETGTEAFF
TRBV7-8	.	TRBJ1-2	TRBD1	TGTGCCAGCAGCTTGGGACAGGGTTGTGTTAATGGCTACACCTTC	CASSLGQGCVNGYTF
TRBV5-1	.	TRBJ2-1	TRBD2	TGCGCCAGCAGCTGGACTAGCGGGAACAATGAGCAGTTCTTC	CASSWTSGNNEQFF
TRBV27	.	TRBJ2-2	TRBD2	TGTGCCTCAAAGGAGACTAGCGGGAGGCCGACCGGGGAGCTGTTTTTT	CASKETSGRPTGELFF
TRBV18	.	TRBJ2-1	.	TGTGCCAGCTCACCACCGGTGATTAAGAGCTCCTACAATGAGCAGTTCTTC	CASSPPVIKSSYNEQFF
TRBV30	.	TRBJ2-3	.	TGTGCCTGGCGAGTTAGTAGCACAGATACGCAGTATTTT	CAWRVSSTDTQYF
TRBV19	.	TRBJ2-7	.	TGTGCCAGTAGTTCGCTGGGACTCGGCTACGAGCAGTACTTC	CASSSLGLGYEQYF
TRBV6-5	.	TRBJ2-2	TRBD2	TGTGCCAGCAGTTACCAGCGGGAGGTCACCGGGGAGCTGTTTTTT	CASSYQREVTGELFF
TRBV30	once	TRBJ2-7	TRBD2	TGTGCCTGGAGTTTGGCGGGAGGGCCGGAGCAGTACTTC	CAWSLAGGPEQYF
TRBV6-5	once	TRBJ2-7	.	TGTGCCAGCAGCCCGAGAACCTACGAGCAGTACTTC	CASSPRTYEQYF
TRBV5-1	.	TRBJ1-4	TRBD1	TGCGCCAGCAGCTCCGACAGGGCGGATGAAAAACTGTTTTTT	CASSSDRADEKLFF
TRBV27	once	TRBJ1-5	TRBD1	TGTGCCAGCACTATCCGGGACAGGGGGCCACAATCCTGCAATCAGCCCCAGCATTTT	CASTIRDRGPQSCNQPQHF
TRBV5-4	.	TRBJ2-3	.	TGTGCCAGCAGCTTGGGAATTCTGGGCGACACAGATACGCAGTATTTT	CASSLGILGDTDTQYF
TRBV9	.	TRBJ2-1	.	TGTGCCAGCAGCGTAGATCGACAGAATTTATTAGGTCGGGATGAGCAGTTCTTC	CASSVDRQNLLGRDEQFF
TRBV6-5	once	TRBJ2-7	.	TGTGCCAGCAGTTACCAAGGTGCGGGGTCCCCCTACGAGCAGTACTTC	CASSYQGAGSPYEQYF
TRBV19	.	TRBJ2-3	TRBD1	TGTGCCAGTAGTCGGGGGACAGGGGGCTGGGGCACAGATACGCAGTATTTT	CASSRGTGGWGTDTQYF
TRBV13	.	TRBJ2-7	TRBD2	TGTGCCAGCAGCCGGGGGGGAGACTATGAAGCCTACGAGCAGTACTTC	CASSRGGDYEAYEQYF
TRBV4-2	few	TRBJ2-3	TRBD2	TGTGCCAGCAGCCAAGATATGGCTAGCGGGAGTGATACGCAGTATTTT	CASSQDMASGSDTQYF
TRBV6-5	once	TRBJ2-5	.	TGTGCCAGCGGAGGGCGGGAGACCCAGTACTTC	CASGGRETQYF
TRBV27	.	TRBJ2-1	.	TGTGCCAGCAGTGAGGGGGTTAGCTCCTACAATGAGCAGTTCTTC	CASSEGVSSYNEQFF
TRBV5-4	.	TRBJ2-6	.	TGTGCCAGCAGCTTATCGGAGAGCTCTGGGGCCAACGTCCTGACTTTC	CASSLSESSGANVLTF
TRBV11-3	.	TRBJ1-1	.	TGTGCCAGCAGCTCCGGAGGGCGGCAGCAAGCTTTCTTT	CASSSGGRQQAFF
TRBV2	.	TRBJ2-7	.	TGTGCCAGCAGTCTCAAAGCAACCTACGAGCAGTACTTC	CASSLKATYEQYF
TRBV7-3	.	TRBJ2-1	TRBD2	TGTGCCAGCAGCCCAACCGGGACTAGCGCGGGAGACAATGAGCAGTTCTTC	CASSPTGTSAGDNEQFF
TRBV5-4	.	TRBJ2-2	.	TGTGCCAGCAGCTCAAAACAGCTCTCGAACACCGGGGAGCTGTTTTTT	CASSSKQLSNTGELFF
TRBV10-1	.	TRBJ2-7	.	TGCGCCAGCAGTGAAAGACTATCCCGGGGGCAGTACTTC	CASSERLSRGQYF
TRBV7-2	once	TRBJ2-5	TRBD1	TGTGCCAGCAGTGTGGACAGGGTGAGGGAGACCCAGTACTTC	CASSVDRVRETQYF
TRBV30	.	TRBJ2-2	TRBD2	TGTGCCTGTCATCGGACTAGCGGGAGTACCGGGGAGCTGTTTTTT	CACHRTSGSTGELFF
TRBV4-1	.	TRBJ1-2	.	TGCGCCAGCAGCCAAGCTAATCATCAGGGGATCTATGGCTACACCTTC	CASSQANHQGIYGYTF
TRBV30	once	TRBJ2-7	TRBD2	TGTGCCTGGAGTGTACAGAGCGGGATATTTTCCTACGAGCAGTACTTC	CAWSVQSGIFSYEQYF
TRBV7-2	.	TRBJ2-3	.	TGTGCCAGCAGCTTAGGCCCGGGTCGGGGTACGCAGTATTTT	CASSLGPGRGTQYF
TRBV4-1	.	TRBJ2-2	TRBD2	TGCGCCAGCAGCCAAGATCTTGATGGAGCGGGAGATAACACCGGGGAGCTGTTTTTT	CASSQDLDGAGDNTGELFF
TRBV7-9	.	TRBJ1-5	.	TGTGCCAGCAGTAGCGGGCCGCCTAATCAGCCCCAGCATTTT	CASSSGPPNQPQHF
TRBV25-1	once	TRBJ2-5	TRBD1	TGTGCCAGCAGTGAAGGACAGGGTCAAGAGACCCAGTACTTC	CASSEGQGQETQYF
TRBV10-2	.	TRBJ2-7	.	TGCGCCAGCAGTACGCCAAAAACCCGCCGGGACACCGAACCCTACGAGCAGTACTTC	CASSTPKTRRDTEPYEQYF